This T cell receptor (beta chain) originates from a study of blood T cell repertoires in COVID-19. The table came from immunoSEQ multiplex PCR; TCRdb's copy has only in-frame clones and leaves some out. The sample shows more than 85,000 clones, around four fifths of them seen only once. The CDR3 covers 13 residues. V lost 11 bases and J lost 9, with 20 bases in between. The germline CDR1 and CDR2 sequences are ENHRY and SYGVKD. This clone was counted only a few times. The sequenced sample was peripheral blood. The clonotype was recovered from a man aged 55 to 70 with active or convalescent COVID-19. The gene calls are TRBV10-3 and TRBJ2-1; a possible D gene is TRBD1 (5 bases). DNA of the CDR3: TGTGCCGTTTCACCCGGGCAGGGCAGTGAGCAGTTCTTC. Translated, it gives CAVSPGQGSEQFF.